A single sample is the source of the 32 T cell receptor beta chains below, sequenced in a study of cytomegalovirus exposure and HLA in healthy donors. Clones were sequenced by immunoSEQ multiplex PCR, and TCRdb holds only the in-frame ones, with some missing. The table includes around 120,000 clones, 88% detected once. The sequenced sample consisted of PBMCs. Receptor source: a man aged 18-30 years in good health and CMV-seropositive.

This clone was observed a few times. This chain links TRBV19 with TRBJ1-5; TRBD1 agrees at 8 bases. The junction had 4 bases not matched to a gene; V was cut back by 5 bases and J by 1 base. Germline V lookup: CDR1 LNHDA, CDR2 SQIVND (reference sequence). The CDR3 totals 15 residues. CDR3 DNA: TGTGCCAGTAGTGGGGGACAGGTGAGCAATCAGCCCCAGCATTTT. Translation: CASSGGQVSNQPQHF.

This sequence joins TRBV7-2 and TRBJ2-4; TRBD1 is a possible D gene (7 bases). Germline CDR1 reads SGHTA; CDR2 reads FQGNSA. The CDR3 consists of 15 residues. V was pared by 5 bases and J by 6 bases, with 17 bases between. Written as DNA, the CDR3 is TGTGCCAGCAGCCCACCGCGACAGGGAGGAAACATTCAGTACTTC. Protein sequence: CASSPPRQGGNIQYF.

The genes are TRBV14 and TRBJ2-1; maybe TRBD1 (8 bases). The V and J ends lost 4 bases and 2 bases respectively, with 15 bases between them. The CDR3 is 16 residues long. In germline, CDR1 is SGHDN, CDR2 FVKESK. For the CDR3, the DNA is TGTGCCAGCAGCCTTAACAGGGGGGGCACCTACAATGAGCAGTTCTTC. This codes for CASSLNRGGTYNEQFF.

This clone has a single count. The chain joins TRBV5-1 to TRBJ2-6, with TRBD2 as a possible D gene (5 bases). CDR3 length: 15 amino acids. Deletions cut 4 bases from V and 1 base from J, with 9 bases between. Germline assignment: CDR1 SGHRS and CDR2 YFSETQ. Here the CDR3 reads CASSPAGSGANVLTF. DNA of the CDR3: TGCGCCAGCAGCCCGGCGGGTTCTGGGGCCAACGTCCTGACTTTC.

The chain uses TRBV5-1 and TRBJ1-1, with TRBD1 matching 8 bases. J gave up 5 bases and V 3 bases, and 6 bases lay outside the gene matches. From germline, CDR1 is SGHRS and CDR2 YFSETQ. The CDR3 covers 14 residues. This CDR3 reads CASSSGDRKTEAFF. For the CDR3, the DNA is TGCGCCAGCAGCTCAGGGGACAGGAAGACTGAAGCTTTCTTT.

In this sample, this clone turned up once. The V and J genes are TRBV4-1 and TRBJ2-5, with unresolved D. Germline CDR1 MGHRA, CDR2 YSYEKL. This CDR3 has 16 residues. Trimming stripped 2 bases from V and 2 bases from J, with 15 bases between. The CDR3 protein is CASSQSLGRGQETQYF. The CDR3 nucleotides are TGCGCCAGCAGCCAATCGTTGGGTAGAGGTCAAGAGACCCAGTACTTC.

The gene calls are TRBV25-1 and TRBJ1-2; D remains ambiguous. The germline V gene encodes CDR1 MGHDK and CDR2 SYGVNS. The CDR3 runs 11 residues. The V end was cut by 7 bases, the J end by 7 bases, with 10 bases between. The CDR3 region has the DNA TGTGCCAGCATGTTACGGGGTGGCTACACCTTC. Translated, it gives CASMLRGGYTF.

CDR3 DNA sequence: TGTGCCAGCAGCCAAGTGACAGGGGGCTTCTACGAGCAGTACTTC. Translating it yields CASSQVTGGFYEQYF. The chain recombines TRBV14 with TRBJ2-7; 10 nucleotides match TRBD1. The germline V gene has CDR1 SGHDN and CDR2 FVKESK. The CDR3 has 15 amino acids. The trim removed 1 base at V and 3 bases at J, leaving 3 bases unmatched.

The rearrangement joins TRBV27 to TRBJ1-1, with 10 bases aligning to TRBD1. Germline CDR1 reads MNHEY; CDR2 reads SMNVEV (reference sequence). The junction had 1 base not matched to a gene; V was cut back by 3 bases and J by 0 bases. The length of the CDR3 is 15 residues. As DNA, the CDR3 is TGTGCCAGCAGTTTGACAGGGGGCATGAACACTGAAGCTTTCTTT. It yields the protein CASSLTGGMNTEAFF.

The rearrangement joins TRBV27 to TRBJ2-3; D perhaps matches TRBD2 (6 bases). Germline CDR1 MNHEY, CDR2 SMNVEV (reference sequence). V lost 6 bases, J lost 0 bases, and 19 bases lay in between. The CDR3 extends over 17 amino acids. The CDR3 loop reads CASSLSSRGYSTDTQYF. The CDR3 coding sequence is TGTGCCAGCAGCCTCTCTTCGCGGGGATACAGCACAGATACGCAGTATTTT.

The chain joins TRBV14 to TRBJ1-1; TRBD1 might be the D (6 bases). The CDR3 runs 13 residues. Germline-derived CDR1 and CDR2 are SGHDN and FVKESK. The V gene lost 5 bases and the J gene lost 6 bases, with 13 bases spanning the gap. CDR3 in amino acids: CASSGQYVAEAFF. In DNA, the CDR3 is TGTGCCAGCAGCGGACAGTACGTGGCTGAAGCTTTCTTT.

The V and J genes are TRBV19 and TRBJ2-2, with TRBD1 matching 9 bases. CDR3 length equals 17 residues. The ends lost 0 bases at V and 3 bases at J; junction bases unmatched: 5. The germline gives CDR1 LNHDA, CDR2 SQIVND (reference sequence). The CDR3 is CASSIDGTGTDTGELFF. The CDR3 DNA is TGTGCCAGTAGTATAGACGGGACAGGGACCGACACCGGGGAGCTGTTTTTT.

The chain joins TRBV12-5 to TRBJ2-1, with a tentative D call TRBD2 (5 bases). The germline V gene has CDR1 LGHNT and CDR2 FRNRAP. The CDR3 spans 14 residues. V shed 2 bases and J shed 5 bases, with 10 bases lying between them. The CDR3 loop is CASGLRSGNNEQFF. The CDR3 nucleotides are TGTGCTAGTGGTTTGAGGTCGGGAAACAATGAGCAGTTCTTC.

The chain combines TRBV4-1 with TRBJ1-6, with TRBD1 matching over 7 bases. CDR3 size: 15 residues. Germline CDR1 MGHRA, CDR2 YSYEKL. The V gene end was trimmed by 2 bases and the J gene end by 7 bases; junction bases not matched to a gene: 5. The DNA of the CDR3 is TGCGCCAGCAGCCAACCTACAGGGGTCAATTCACCCCTCCACTTT. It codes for CASSQPTGVNSPLHF.

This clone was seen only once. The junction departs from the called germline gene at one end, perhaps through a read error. In DNA form, the CDR3 reads TGTGCTAGCAGCTTAGCAGGTGTACGGGGAGGAGGGACCCAGTACTTC. Protein sequence: CASSLAGVRGGGTQYF. The rearrangement links TRBV7-7 to TRBJ2-5; TRBD2 is a possible D gene (6 bases). CDR1 and CDR2 (germline): SSHAT, FNYEAQ (reference sequence). This CDR3 spans 16 amino acids. The full variable domain, rest sourced from reference TRBV7-7 and TRBJ2-5, is GAGVSQSPRYKVTKRGQDVTLRCDPISSHATLYWYQQALGQGPEFLTYFNYEAQPDKSGLPSDRFSAERPEGSISTLTIQRTEQRDSAMYRCASSLAGVRGGGTQYFGPGTRLLVL.

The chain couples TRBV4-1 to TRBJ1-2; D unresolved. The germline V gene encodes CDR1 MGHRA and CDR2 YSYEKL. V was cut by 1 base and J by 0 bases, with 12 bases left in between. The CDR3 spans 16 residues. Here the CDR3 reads CASSQGPQAANYGYTF. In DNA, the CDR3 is TGCGCCAGCAGCCAAGGCCCGCAGGCCGCTAACTATGGCTACACCTTC.

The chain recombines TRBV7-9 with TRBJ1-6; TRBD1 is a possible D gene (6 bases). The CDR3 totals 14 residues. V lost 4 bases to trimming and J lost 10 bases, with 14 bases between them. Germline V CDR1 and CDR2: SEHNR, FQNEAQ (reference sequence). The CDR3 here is CASSSEPRGSPLHF. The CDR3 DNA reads TGTGCCAGCAGCTCCGAACCCAGGGGATCACCCCTCCACTTT.

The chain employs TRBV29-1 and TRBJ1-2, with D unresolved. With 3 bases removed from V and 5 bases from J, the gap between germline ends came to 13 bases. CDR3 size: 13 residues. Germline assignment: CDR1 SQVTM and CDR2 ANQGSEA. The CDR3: CSVERPVRYGYTF. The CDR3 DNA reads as TGCAGCGTTGAGAGGCCGGTTCGATATGGCTACACCTTC.

The CDR3 reads CASSPPSARGNTEAFF. DNA for the CDR3: TGTGCCAGCTCACCCCCTTCGGCTAGGGGGAACACTGAAGCTTTCTTT. The rearrangement links TRBV18 to TRBJ1-1; TRBD1 is a possible D gene (5 bases). Trimming cost V 3 bases and J 1 base, with 15 bases left between them. The germline CDR1 and CDR2 sequences are KGHSH and LQKENI. This CDR3 comprises 16 residues.

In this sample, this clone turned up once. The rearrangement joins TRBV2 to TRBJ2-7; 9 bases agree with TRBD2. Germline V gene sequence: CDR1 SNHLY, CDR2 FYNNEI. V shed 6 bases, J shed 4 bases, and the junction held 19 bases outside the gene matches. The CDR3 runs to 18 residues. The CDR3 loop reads CASSAPGDELAGSYEQYF. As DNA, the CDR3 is TGTGCCAGCAGCGCTCCGGGAGATGAGCTAGCGGGGAGTTACGAGCAGTACTTC.

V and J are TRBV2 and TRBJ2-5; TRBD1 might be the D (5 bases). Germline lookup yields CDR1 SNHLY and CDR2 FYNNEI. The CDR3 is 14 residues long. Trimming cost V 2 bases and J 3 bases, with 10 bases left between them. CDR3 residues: CASSEHRSKETQYF. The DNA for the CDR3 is TGTGCCAGCAGTGAACACAGGTCAAAAGAGACCCAGTACTTC.

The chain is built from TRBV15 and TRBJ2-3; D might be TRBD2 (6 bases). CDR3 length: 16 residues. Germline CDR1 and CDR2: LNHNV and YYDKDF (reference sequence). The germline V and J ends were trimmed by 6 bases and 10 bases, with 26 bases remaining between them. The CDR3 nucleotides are TGTGCCACCAGTGAGCCCGGGCGGGGACCCACGAATGCGCAGTATTTT. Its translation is CATSEPGRGPTNAQYF.

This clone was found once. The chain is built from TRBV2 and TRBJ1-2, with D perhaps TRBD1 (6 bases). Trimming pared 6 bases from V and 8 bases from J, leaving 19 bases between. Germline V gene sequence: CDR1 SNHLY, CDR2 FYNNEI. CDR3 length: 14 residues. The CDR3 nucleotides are TGTGCCAGCAGCGGTGAGGGGGACCTTAGGGGCTACACCTTC. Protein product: CASSGEGDLRGYTF.

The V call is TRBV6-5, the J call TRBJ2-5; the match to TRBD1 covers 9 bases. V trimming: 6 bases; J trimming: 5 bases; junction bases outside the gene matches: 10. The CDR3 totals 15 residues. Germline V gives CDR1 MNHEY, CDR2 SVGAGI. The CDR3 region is CASRSTGGWVETQYF. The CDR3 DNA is TGTGCCAGCAGGTCAACAGGGGGCTGGGTGGAGACCCAGTACTTC.

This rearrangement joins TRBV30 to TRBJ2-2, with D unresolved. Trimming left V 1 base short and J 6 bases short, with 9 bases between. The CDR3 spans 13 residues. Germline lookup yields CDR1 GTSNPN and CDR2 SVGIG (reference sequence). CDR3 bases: TGTGCCTGGAGTGAGGCAGGCGCCGGGGAGCTGTTTTTT. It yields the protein CAWSEAGAGELFF.

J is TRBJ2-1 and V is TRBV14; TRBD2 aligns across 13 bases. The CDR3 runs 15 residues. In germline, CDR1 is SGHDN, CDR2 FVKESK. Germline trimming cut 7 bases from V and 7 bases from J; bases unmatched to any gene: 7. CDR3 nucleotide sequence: TGTGCCAGCAACTCACTAGCGGGGGGGCCAAATGAGCAGTTCTTC. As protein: CASNSLAGGPNEQFF. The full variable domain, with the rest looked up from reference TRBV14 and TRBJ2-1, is EAGVTQFPSHSVIEKGQTVTLRCDPISGHDNLYWYRRVMGKEIKFLLHFVKESKQDESGMPNNRFLAERTGGTYSTLKVQPAELEDSGVYFCASNSLAGGPNEQFFGPGTRLTVL.

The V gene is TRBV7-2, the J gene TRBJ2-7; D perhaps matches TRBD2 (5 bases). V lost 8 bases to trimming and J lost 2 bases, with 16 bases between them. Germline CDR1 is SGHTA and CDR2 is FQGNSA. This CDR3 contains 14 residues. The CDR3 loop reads CASASGEATYEQYF. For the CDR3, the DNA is TGTGCCAGCGCCTCCGGGGAAGCTACCTACGAGCAGTACTTC.

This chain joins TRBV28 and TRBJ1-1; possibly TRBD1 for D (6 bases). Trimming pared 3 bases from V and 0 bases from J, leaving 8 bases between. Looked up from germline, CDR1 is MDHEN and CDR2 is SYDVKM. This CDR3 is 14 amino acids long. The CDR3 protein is CASSFHRVNTEAFF. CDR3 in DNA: TGTGCCAGCAGTTTCCACAGGGTGAACACTGAAGCTTTCTTT.

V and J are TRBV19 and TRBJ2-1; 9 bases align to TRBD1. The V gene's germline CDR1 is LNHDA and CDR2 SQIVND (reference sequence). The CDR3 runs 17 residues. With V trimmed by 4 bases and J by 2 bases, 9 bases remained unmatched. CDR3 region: CASSTPGDRGTYNEQFF. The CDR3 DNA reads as TGTGCCAGTAGTACCCCCGGCGACAGGGGGACCTACAATGAGCAGTTCTTC.

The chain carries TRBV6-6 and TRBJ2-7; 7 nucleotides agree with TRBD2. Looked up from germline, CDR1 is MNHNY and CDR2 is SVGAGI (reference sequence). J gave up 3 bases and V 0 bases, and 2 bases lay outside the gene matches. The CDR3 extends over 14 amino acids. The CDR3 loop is CASSYSLAGYEQYF. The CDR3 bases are TGTGCCAGCAGTTACTCTTTAGCGGGCTACGAGCAGTACTTC.

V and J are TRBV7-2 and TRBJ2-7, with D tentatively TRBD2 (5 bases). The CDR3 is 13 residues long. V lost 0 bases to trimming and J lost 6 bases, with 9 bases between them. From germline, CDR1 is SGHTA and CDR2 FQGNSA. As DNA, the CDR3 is TGTGCCAGCAGCTTAGCTGCGGGTCCCGAGCAGTACTTC. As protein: CASSLAAGPEQYF.

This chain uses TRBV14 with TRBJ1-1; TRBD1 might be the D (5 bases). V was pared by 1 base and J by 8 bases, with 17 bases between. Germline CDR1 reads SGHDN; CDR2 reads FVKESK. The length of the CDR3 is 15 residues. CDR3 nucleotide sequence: TGTGCCAGCAGCCAAGCGTGGGGTTTGCAGGGAGAAGCTTTCTTT. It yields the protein CASSQAWGLQGEAFF.